The 14 T cell receptor beta chains presented below share a single source sample, sequenced in a study of CD8+CD57+ T cells in acquired aplastic anemia. Using genomic DNA as the template, TCR beta VDJ and CDR3 profiling was carried out. Using its own MiXCR run on the reads, TCRdb lists one record per CDR3 protein. The table lists a few hundred thousand distinct CDR3 sequences, around 49% of them singletons. The sequenced patients had an expansion of CD8+CD57+ cells seen by flow cytometry. The sample consisted of sorted CD4+, CD8+, or CD8+CD57+ T cells (not recorded which) from PBMCs. These receptors came from a human donor with aplastic anemia.

The chain carries TRBV2 and TRBJ2-1, with a possible D match to TRBD1 (6 bases). CDR1 is SNHLY, CDR2 FYNNEI, per germline. Between the trimmed V and J ends, which lost 10 bases and 5 bases, there was a span of 15 bases. This CDR3 has 13 residues. The CDR3 is CATSQDRNNEQFF. Written as DNA, the CDR3 is TGTGCCACCTCACAGGACAGAAACAATGAGCAGTTCTTC.

This clonotype showed up just once. The junction departs from the called germline gene at one end, perhaps through a read error. The chain combines TRBV28 with TRBJ2-3, with D unclear. The CDR3 has 16 amino acids. CDR1 and CDR2 from the germline V gene are MDHEN and SYDVKM. Here the CDR3 reads CANSPDPDVVSDTLYF. The CDR3 region has the DNA TGTGCCAACAGTCCTGACCCCGACGTCGTGTCAGATACGCTGTATTTT.

This clonotype was seen many times. The V and J genes are TRBV5-1 and TRBJ1-6; 7 nucleotides match TRBD1. The trim removed 4 bases at V and 7 bases at J, leaving 8 bases unmatched. Germline V lookup: CDR1 SGHRS, CDR2 YFSETQ. The length of the CDR3 is 15 residues. For the CDR3, the DNA is TGCGCCAGCAGCCCATCCGGGACAGAGAATTCACCCCTCCACTTT. Translating it yields CASSPSGTENSPLHF.

The V call is TRBV7-2, the J call TRBJ2-5; D remains unclear. CDR1 is SGHTA and CDR2 is FQGNSA in the germline V gene. The V and J ends lost 1 base and 5 bases respectively, with 5 bases between them. The CDR3 extends over 12 amino acids. The CDR3 sequence: CASSLGAETQYF. The CDR3 DNA sequence: TGTGCCAGCAGCTTAGGTGCGGAGACCCAGTACTTC.

Points on this clonotype: At one end the junction does not follow the germline gene, possibly because of a read error. The chain has TRBV14 and TRBJ1-1; 9 positions agree with TRBD1. The CDR3 totals 18 residues. Germline CDR1 reads SGHDN; CDR2 reads FVKESK. The CDR3 DNA sequence: TGTGCCAGCAGACAACCCGGGACAGGGAGCCTCATGAACACTGAAGCTTCCTTT. The encoded protein is CASRQPGTGSLMNTEASF.

This clonotype was detected ten times or more. The genes are TRBV2 and TRBJ2-3; no definite D call. CDR1 and CDR2 (germline): SNHLY, FYNNEI. The ends were cut back, 8 bases at V and 4 bases at J, with 13 bases in the middle. CDR3 length: 13 residues. CDR3 residues: CASFIGQADTQYF. The CDR3 nucleotides read TGTGCCAGCTTCATCGGGCAAGCAGATACGCAGTATTTT.

The CDR3 nucleotides read TGTGCCAGTTGCGCAGGCGGCCGGGAAAAACTGTTTTTT. Protein product: CASCAGGREKLFF. This chain connects TRBV19 to TRBJ1-4; no clear D gene. Trimming removed 8 bases at V and 8 bases at J, with 15 bases between. Germline V gene lookup returns CDR1 LNHDA and CDR2 SQIVND (reference sequence). The CDR3 contains 13 residues.

This clonotype was counted at least ten times. The chain employs TRBV10-1 and TRBJ1-6; tentative D call: TRBD1 (6 bases). V shed 4 bases and J shed 0 bases, with 7 bases lying between them. The CDR3 contains 15 residues. The germline CDR1 and CDR2 sequences are WNHNN and SYGVQD (reference sequence). The CDR3 protein is CASSADSSYNSPLHF. The CDR3 nucleotides read TGCGCCAGCAGTGCGGACAGCTCCTATAATTCACCCCTCCACTTT.

At least ten counts were recorded for this clonotype. V is TRBV19 and J is TRBJ2-1, with no clear D. Per germline, CDR1 LNHDA and CDR2 SQIVND (reference sequence). Deletions cut 4 bases from V and 4 bases from J, with 8 bases between. The CDR3 runs 13 residues. CDR3 sequence reads: CASSKGQYNEQFF. Here the CDR3 DNA reads TGTGCCAGTAGTAAAGGCCAGTACAATGAGCAGTTCTTC.

The table lists this clonotype with a few counts. This chain uses TRBV10-1 with TRBJ1-2; 8 nucleotides match TRBD1. The CDR3 contains 13 residues. Trimming cost V 6 bases and J 6 bases; bases outside gene matches: 6. Germline lookup yields CDR1 WNHNN and CDR2 SYGVQD (reference sequence). The CDR3 is CASSADRVDGYTF. In nucleotides, the CDR3 is TGCGCCAGCAGCGCGGACAGGGTTGATGGCTACACCTTC.

This chain links TRBV15 with TRBJ2-5, with no clear D. Trimming took 4 bases from V and 0 from J, leaving 12 bases between them. Germline-derived CDR1 and CDR2 are LNHNV and YYDKDF (reference sequence). The CDR3 runs to 15 residues. Written as DNA, the CDR3 is TGTGCCACCAGCAAGAAACCCAGGTACCAAGAGACCCAGTACTTC. Translating gives CATSKKPRYQETQYF. Supplemented by reference TRBV15 and TRBJ2-5, the full variable domain reads DAMVIQNPRYQVTQFGKPVTLSCSQTLNHNVMYWYQQKSSQAPKLLFHYYDKDFNNEADTPDNFQSRRPNTSFCFLDIRSPGLGDTAMYLCATSKKPRYQETQYFGPGTRLLVL.

The rearrangement joins TRBV18 to TRBJ1-4, with D perhaps matching TRBD1 (5 bases). There are 15 residues in the CDR3. V was pared by 0 bases and J by 8 bases, with 13 bases between. The germline V gene encodes CDR1 KGHSH and CDR2 LQKENI. DNA of the CDR3: TGTGCCAGCTCACCACCGTCCAGGGTAGAGGAAAAACTGTTTTTT. Translating it yields CASSPPSRVEEKLFF.

This clonotype was seen repeatedly, ten times or more. The J gene is TRBJ2-1, the V gene TRBV7-3; weak D call: TRBD2 (5 bases). Germline V gene data show CDR1 as SGHTA and CDR2 as FQGTGA. The CDR3 contains 13 residues. Trimming stripped 2 bases from V and 6 bases from J, with 8 bases between. The CDR3 loop is CASSLARANEQFF. The CDR3 nucleotides read TGTGCCAGCAGCTTAGCGAGGGCCAATGAGCAGTTCTTC.

This clonotype appeared once. One end of the junction is discordant with germline, which a read error may explain. J is TRBJ1-3 and V is TRBV3-1, with D possibly being TRBD1 (6 bases). CDR1 and CDR2 (germline): LGHDT, YNNKEL (reference sequence). The CDR3 runs to 15 residues. CDR3: CASSQADSPGNAIYF. The DNA for the CDR3 is TGTGCCAGCAGCCAAGCGGACAGCCCTGGAAACGCCATATATTTT.